A selection of T cell receptor beta chains follows, all from one sample in a study of T-cell memory formation after mild COVID-19. TCRdb independently ran MiXCR on the 5' RACE reads; one entry per CDR3 protein. This sample has roughly 620,000 distinct CDR3 sequences, with 18% found just once. The specimen sequenced was PBMCs or a T cell subset sorted from them (not recorded which). These receptors were taken from an adult woman who had mild COVID-19 (a few samples of this study predate the infection). Cell type and time point are not known. Each CDR3 is given with its conserved first and last residue. A D gene is named only where the DNA matches it firmly.

V gene	CDR3 length	J gene	D gene	CDR3 protein
TRBV5-1	13	TRBJ2-3	-	CASSLEYTDTQYF
TRBV24-1	17	TRBJ2-1	-	CATSDEEIYGRDNEQFF
TRBV9	14	TRBJ2-3	TRBD2	CASQRGGNTDTQYF
TRBV30	11	TRBJ2-7	-	CAWRSNYEQYF
TRBV29-1	12	TRBJ2-5	-	CSVESGLETQYF
TRBV9	14	TRBJ2-7	-	CASSVGPVTYEQYF
TRBV4-3	16	TRBJ1-2	-	CASSQDQSRELYGYTF
TRBV5-1	19	TRBJ2-7	TRBD2	CASSDPGLAGGPINYEQYF
TRBV7-9	14	TRBJ1-1	-	CASSLRHRNTEAFF
TRBV27	16	TRBJ2-3	TRBD2	CASSWKVAGVTDTQYF